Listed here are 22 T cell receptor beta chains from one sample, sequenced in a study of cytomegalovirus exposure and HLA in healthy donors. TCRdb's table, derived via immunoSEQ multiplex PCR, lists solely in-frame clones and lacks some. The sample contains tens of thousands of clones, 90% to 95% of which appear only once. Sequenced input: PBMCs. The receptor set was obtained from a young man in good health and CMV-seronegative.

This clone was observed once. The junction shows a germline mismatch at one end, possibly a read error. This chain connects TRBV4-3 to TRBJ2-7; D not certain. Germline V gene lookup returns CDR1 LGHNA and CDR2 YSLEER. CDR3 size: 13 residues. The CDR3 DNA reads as TGCGCCAACAGCGCCCGCGGCGCTTACGAGCAGTACTTC. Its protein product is CANSARGAYEQYF.

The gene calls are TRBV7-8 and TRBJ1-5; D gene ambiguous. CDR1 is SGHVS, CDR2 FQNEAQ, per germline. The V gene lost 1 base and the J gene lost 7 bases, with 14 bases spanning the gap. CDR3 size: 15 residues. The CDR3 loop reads CASSLGADRPQPQHF. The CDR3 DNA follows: TGTGCCAGCAGCTTAGGAGCGGACCGTCCCCAGCCCCAGCATTTT.

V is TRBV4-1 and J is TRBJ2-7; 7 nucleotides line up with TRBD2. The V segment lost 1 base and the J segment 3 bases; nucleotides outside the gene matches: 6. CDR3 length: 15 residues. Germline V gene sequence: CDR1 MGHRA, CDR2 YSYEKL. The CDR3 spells CASSQAEGEGYEQYF. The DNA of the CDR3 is TGCGCCAGCAGCCAAGCCGAAGGGGAGGGCTACGAGCAGTACTTC.

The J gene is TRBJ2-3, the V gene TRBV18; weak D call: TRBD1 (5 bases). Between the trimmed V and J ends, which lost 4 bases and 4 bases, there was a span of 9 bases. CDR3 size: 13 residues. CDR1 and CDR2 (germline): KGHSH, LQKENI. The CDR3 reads CASSRARADTQYF. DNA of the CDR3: TGTGCCAGCTCACGGGCCAGGGCAGATACGCAGTATTTT.

DNA for the CDR3: TGTGCCAGCAGGGGGGCGGGACAGGGGGCCCACGAGCAGTACTTC. It is translated as CASRGAGQGAHEQYF. The chain couples TRBV2 to TRBJ2-7; 12 positions agree with TRBD1. V shed 6 bases and J 5 bases; nucleotides not matched to a gene: 8. This CDR3 has 15 residues. The germline CDR1 and CDR2 sequences are SNHLY and FYNNEI.

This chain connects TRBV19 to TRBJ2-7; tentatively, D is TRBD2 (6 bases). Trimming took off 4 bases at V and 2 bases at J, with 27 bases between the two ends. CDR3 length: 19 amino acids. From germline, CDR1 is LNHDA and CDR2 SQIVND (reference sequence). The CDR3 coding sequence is TGTGCCAGTAGTACAAACCTCTTCGTGCGCGGGACCCGACCCTACGAGCAGTACTTC. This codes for CASSTNLFVRGTRPYEQYF.

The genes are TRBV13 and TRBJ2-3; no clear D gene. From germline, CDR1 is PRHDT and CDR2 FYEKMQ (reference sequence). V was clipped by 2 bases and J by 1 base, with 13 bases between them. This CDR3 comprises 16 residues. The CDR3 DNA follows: TGTGCCAGCAGCTTACCCGCTCGGAGCGGCACAGATACGCAGTATTTT. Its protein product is CASSLPARSGTDTQYF.

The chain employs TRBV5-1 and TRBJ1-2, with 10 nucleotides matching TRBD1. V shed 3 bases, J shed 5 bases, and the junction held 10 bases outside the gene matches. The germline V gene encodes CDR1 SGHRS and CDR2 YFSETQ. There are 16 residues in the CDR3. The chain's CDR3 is CASSSPLGQGRYGYTF. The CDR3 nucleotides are TGCGCCAGCAGCTCACCGTTGGGACAGGGGCGTTATGGCTACACCTTC.

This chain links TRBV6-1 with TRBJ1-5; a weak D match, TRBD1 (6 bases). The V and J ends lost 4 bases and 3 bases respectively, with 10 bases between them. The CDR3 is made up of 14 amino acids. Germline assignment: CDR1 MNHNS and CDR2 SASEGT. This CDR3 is CASSARTVNQPQHF. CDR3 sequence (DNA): TGTGCCAGCAGTGCCAGGACAGTCAATCAGCCCCAGCATTTT.

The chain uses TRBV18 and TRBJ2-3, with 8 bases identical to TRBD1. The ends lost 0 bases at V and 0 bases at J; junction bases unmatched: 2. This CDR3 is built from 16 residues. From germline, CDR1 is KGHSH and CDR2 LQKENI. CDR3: CASSPPGQVSTDTQYF. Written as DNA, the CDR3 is TGTGCCAGCTCACCACCGGGACAGGTTAGCACAGATACGCAGTATTTT. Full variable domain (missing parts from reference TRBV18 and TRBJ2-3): NAGVMQNPRHLVRRRGQEARLRCSPMKGHSHVYWYRQLPEEGLKFMVYLQKENIIDESGMPKERFSAEFPKEGPSILRIQQVVRGDSAAYFCASSPPGQVSTDTQYFGPGTRLTVL.

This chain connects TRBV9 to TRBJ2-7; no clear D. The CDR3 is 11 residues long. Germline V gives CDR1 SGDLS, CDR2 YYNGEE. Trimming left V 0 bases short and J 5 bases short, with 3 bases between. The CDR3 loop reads CASSVDNEQYF. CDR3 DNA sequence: TGTGCCAGCAGCGTAGACAACGAGCAGTACTTC.

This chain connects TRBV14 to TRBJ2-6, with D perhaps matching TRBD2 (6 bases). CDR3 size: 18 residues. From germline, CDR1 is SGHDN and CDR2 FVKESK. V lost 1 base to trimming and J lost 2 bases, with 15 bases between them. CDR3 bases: TGTGCCAGCAGCCAAGTAAACTGGAGGACTACTGGGGCCAACGTCCTGACTTTC. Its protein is CASSQVNWRTTGANVLTF.

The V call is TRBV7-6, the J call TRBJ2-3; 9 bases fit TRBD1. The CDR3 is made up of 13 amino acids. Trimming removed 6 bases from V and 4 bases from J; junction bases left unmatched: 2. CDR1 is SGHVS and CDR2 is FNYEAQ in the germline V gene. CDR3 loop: CASRRQGADTQYF. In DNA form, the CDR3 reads TGTGCCAGCAGACGACAGGGGGCAGATACGCAGTATTTT.

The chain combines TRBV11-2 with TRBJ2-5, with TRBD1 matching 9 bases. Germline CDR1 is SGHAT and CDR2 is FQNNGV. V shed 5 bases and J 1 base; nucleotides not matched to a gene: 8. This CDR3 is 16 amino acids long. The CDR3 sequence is CASSLLGTGFQETQYF. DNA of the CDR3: TGTGCCAGCAGCCTACTCGGGACAGGGTTCCAAGAGACCCAGTACTTC.

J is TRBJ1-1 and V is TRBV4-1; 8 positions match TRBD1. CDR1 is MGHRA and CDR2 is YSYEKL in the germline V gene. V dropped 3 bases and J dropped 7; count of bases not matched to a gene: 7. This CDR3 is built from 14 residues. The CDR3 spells CASSHVSGQDEAFF. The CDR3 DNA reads TGCGCCAGCAGCCACGTTTCGGGACAGGATGAAGCTTTCTTT.

The CDR3 reads CASSVDRDHEQFF. In DNA form, the CDR3 reads TGTGCCAGCAGCGTAGACAGGGACCACGAGCAGTTCTTC. V usage is TRBV7-3 and J usage is TRBJ2-1, with 7 bases matching TRBD1. The CDR3 loop spans 13 amino acids. The germline V gene encodes CDR1 SGHTA and CDR2 FQGTGA. V gave up 5 bases and J gave up 10 bases; unmatched junction bases: 8.

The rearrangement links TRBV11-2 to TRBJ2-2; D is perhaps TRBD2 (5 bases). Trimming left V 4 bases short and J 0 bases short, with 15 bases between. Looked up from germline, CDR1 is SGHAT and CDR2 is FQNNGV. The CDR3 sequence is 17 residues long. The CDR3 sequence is CASSSPSGFSNTGELFF. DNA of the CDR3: TGTGCCAGCAGCTCCCCCTCGGGGTTCTCGAACACCGGGGAGCTGTTTTTT.

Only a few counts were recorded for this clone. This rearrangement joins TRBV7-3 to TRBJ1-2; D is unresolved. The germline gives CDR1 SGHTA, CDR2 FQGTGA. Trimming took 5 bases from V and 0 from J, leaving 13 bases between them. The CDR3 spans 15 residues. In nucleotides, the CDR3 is TGTGCCAGCAGCCCGGGATCGACTACTAACTATGGCTACACCTTC. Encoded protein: CASSPGSTTNYGYTF. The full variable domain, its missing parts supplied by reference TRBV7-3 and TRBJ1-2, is GAGVSQTPSNKVTEKGKYVELRCDPISGHTALYWYRQSLGQGPEFLIYFQGTGAADDSGLPNDRFFAVRPEGSVSTLKIQRTERGDSAVYLCASSPGSTTNYGYTFGSGTRLTVV.

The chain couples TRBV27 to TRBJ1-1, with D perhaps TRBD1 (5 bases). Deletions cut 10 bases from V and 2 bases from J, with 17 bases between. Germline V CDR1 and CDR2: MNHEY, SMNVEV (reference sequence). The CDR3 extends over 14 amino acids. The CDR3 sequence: CATKPGHSNTEAFF. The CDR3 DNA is TGTGCCACCAAACCCGGACACTCTAACACTGAAGCTTTCTTT.

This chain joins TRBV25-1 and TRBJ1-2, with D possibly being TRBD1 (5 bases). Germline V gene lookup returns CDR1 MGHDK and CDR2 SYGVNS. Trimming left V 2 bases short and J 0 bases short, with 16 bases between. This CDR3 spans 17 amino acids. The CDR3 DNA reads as TGTGCCAGCAGTGAAGGGGCAGTAAGTCCATCTAACTATGGCTACACCTTC. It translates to CASSEGAVSPSNYGYTF.

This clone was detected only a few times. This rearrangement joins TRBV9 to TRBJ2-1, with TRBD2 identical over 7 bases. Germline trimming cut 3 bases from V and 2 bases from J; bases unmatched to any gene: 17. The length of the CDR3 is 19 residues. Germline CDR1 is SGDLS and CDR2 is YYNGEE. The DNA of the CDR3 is TGTGCCAGCAGCGCCGGACTAGGGAGGGTCCTAACTGCCTACAATGAGCAGTTCTTC. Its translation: CASSAGLGRVLTAYNEQFF.

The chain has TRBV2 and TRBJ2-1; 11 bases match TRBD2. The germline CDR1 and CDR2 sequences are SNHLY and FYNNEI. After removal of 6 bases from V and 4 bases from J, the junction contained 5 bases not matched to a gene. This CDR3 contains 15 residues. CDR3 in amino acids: CASRTGLADYNEQFF. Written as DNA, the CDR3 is TGTGCCAGCAGGACGGGACTAGCGGATTACAATGAGCAGTTCTTC.